The rows below give T cell receptor beta chains drawn from one sample of a study of OX40 agonist ivuxolimab in advanced cancers. Profiled with immunoSEQ multiplex PCR; TCRdb holds only in-frame clones, not every one. The sample holds tens of thousands of clones, around four fifths seen once. Here the sequenced sample was CD4+ or CD8+ T cells sorted from blood, taken in a trial of the OX40 agonist ivuxolimab. The source is an adult with an advanced solid tumor such as melanoma, head and neck, liver or kidney cancer. Both conserved end residues are part of each CDR3. D genes are given only for firm matches. Size is stated for part of the rows, as once, few or many counts, or as a class when the clone is expanded.

j_call v_call d_call clone_size cdr3_nt cdr3_aa
TRBJ1-2 TRBV7-9 TRBD1 . TGTGCCAGCAGCTTGGGACAGGATTCCTATGGCTACACCTTC CASSLGQDSYGYTF
TRBJ2-7 TRBV4-3 TRBD1 . TGCGCCAGCAGCCAAGTCCACGGACAGGGCTACGAGCAGTACTTC CASSQVHGQGYEQYF
TRBJ1-2 TRBV10-2 TRBD1 . TGCGCCAGCAGCCCGACAGGGGGAAATACTATTTCTGGCTACACCTTC CASSPTGGNTISGYTF
TRBJ2-7 TRBV30 . . TGTGCCTGGAGTGTAACAGGGTACGAGCAGTACTTC CAWSVTGYEQYF
TRBJ1-4 TRBV18 . . TGTGCCAGCTCACCGCGAACAACTAATGAAAAACTGTTTTTT CASSPRTTNEKLFF
TRBJ2-3 TRBV11-3 . once TGTGCCAGCAGCTTTTTCCACTTCCAGGGTAGGCGCACAGATACGCAGTATTTT CASSFFHFQGRRTDTQYF
TRBJ1-5 TRBV27 . . TGTGCCAGCAGTTTATACCAAGGCAATCAGCCCCAGCATTTT CASSLYQGNQPQHF
TRBJ1-2 TRBV19 TRBD1 . TGTGCCAGTACTATAGGCGGGACAGGGAAAGTGGTCTATGGCTACACCTTC CASTIGGTGKVVYGYTF
TRBJ2-2 TRBV5-1 . . TGCGCCAGCAGCCTACAGGGTGCGAACACCGGGGAGCTGTTTTTT CASSLQGANTGELFF
TRBJ1-1 TRBV20-1 . . TGCAGTGCTAGTAGCACTGAAGCTTTCTTT CSASSTEAFF
TRBJ1-6 TRBV19 TRBD1 . TGTGCCAGTAATTTGGAAGGGGGCTTGAATTCACCCCTCCACTTT CASNLEGGLNSPLHF
TRBJ2-6 TRBV19 . . TGTGCCAGTAGTATAATCAGCTCTGGGGCCAACGTCCTGACTTTC CASSIISSGANVLTF
TRBJ2-7 TRBV7-3 . . TGTGCCAGCAGCTTAACCCCCGGGCTAACCTACGAGCAGTACTTC CASSLTPGLTYEQYF
TRBJ1-5 TRBV13 TRBD1 few TGTGCCAGCAGCCTGCAGGGGGGTGGCAATCAGCCCCAGCATTTT CASSLQGGGNQPQHF
TRBJ1-3 TRBV12-5 . . TGTGCTAGTGCTCATACATCCCCTGGAAACACCATATATTTT CASAHTSPGNTIYF
TRBJ1-1 TRBV7-3 . . TGTGCCAGCAGCTCAGGGAGCAGGGGCACTGAAGCTTTCTTT CASSSGSRGTEAFF
TRBJ1-2 TRBV4-1 TRBD1 . TGCGCCAGCAGCCACGGACAGGGGGCCTTATATGGCTACACCTTC CASSHGQGALYGYTF
TRBJ1-1 TRBV5-1 . once TGCGCCAGCAGCTCCGAAATGGGCACTGAAGCTTTCTTT CASSSEMGTEAFF
TRBJ2-7 TRBV29-1 TRBD1 . TGCAGCGTTGAATCCGACAGGGGGTACGAGCAGTACTTC CSVESDRGYEQYF
TRBJ2-7 TRBV7-2 TRBD2 . TGTGCCAGCAGCCGGACTAGCGGGGGGGCGCAAGAGCAGTACTTC CASSRTSGGAQEQYF
TRBJ1-2 TRBV5-1 . . TGCGCCAGCAGCTTAGGACCCAATACCTCAGGGAGATATGGCTACACCTTC CASSLGPNTSGRYGYTF